These T cell receptor beta chains were read from a single sample in a study of cytomegalovirus exposure and HLA in healthy donors. The protocol was immunoSEQ multiplex PCR, while the TCRdb copy is restricted to in-frame clones and leaves out a portion. The sample lists about 220,000 clones, almost 90% occurring once. The sample comprised PBMCs. These TCRs come from a young woman in good health and CMV-seronegative. Each CDR3 is given with its conserved first and last residue. The order of the fields is V gene, D gene, J gene, clone size, CDR3 protein, CDR3 DNA. A D gene is named only where the DNA matches it firmly. Expanded clones get a size class; other rows say once, few or many, or leave the size out.

v_call: TRBV13
d_call: -
j_call: TRBJ2-7
clone_size: -
cdr3_aa: CASSNNREAYEQYF
cdr3_nt: TGTGCCAGCAGTAATAACAGGGAAGCCTACGAGCAGTACTTC

v_call: TRBV28
d_call: -
j_call: TRBJ2-7
clone_size: once
cdr3_aa: CASSPRTVFYEQYF
cdr3_nt: TGTGCCAGCAGTCCCCGGACAGTTTTCTACGAGCAGTACTTC

v_call: TRBV4-1
d_call: -
j_call: TRBJ1-4
clone_size: -
cdr3_aa: CASSQPLTGNEKLFF
cdr3_nt: TGCGCCAGCAGCCAGCCGCTGACAGGCAATGAAAAACTGTTTTTT

v_call: TRBV27
d_call: TRBD1
j_call: TRBJ2-3
clone_size: -
cdr3_aa: CASSPGQGLGYTQYF
cdr3_nt: TGTGCCAGCAGCCCAGGACAGGGCCTCGGGTATACGCAGTATTTT

v_call: TRBV6-5
d_call: TRBD2
j_call: TRBJ2-7
clone_size: -
cdr3_aa: CASSYSTASGMHEQYF
cdr3_nt: TGTGCCAGCAGTTACTCGACTGCTAGCGGGATGCACGAGCAGTACTTC

v_call: TRBV11-3
d_call: -
j_call: TRBJ2-3
clone_size: -
cdr3_aa: CASSSGGGTDTQYF
cdr3_nt: TGTGCCAGCAGTTCCGGCGGGGGCACAGATACGCAGTATTTT

v_call: TRBV19
d_call: TRBD2
j_call: TRBJ2-2
clone_size: -
cdr3_aa: CASRLAPSGELFF
cdr3_nt: TGTGCCAGTAGACTAGCGCCCTCCGGGGAGCTGTTTTTT

v_call: TRBV6-5
d_call: TRBD1
j_call: TRBJ2-2
clone_size: -
cdr3_aa: CASSFATGGSTGELFF
cdr3_nt: TGTGCCAGCAGTTTCGCGACAGGGGGCTCCACCGGGGAGCTGTTTTTT

v_call: TRBV7-2
d_call: TRBD1
j_call: TRBJ2-3
clone_size: -
cdr3_aa: CASSRDRAFTDTQYF
cdr3_nt: TGTGCCAGCAGCCGGGACAGGGCCTTCACAGATACGCAGTATTTT

v_call: TRBV2
d_call: -
j_call: TRBJ2-6
clone_size: -
cdr3_aa: CASSEAGGTPGANVLTF
cdr3_nt: TGTGCCAGCAGTGAAGCGGGAGGAACTCCTGGGGCCAACGTCCTGACTTTC

v_call: TRBV27
d_call: -
j_call: TRBJ2-6
clone_size: -
cdr3_aa: CASSPDGGFGANVLTF
cdr3_nt: TGTGCCAGCAGTCCCGATGGGGGGTTCGGGGCCAACGTCCTGACTTTC

v_call: TRBV11-3
d_call: TRBD1
j_call: TRBJ2-7
clone_size: once
cdr3_aa: CASSLGDSEQYF
cdr3_nt: TGTGCCAGCAGCTTAGGGGACAGCGAGCAGTACTTC

v_call: TRBV5-6
d_call: -
j_call: TRBJ2-3
clone_size: -
cdr3_aa: CASSLATGTDTQYF
cdr3_nt: TGTGCCAGCAGCTTGGCCACGGGCACAGATACGCAGTATTTT

v_call: TRBV6-5
d_call: TRBD1
j_call: TRBJ2-1
clone_size: -
cdr3_aa: CASRKTGKGYNEQFF
cdr3_nt: TGTGCCAGCAGGAAGACAGGGAAGGGGTACAATGAGCAGTTCTTC

v_call: TRBV21-1
d_call: -
j_call: TRBJ1-4
clone_size: -
cdr3_aa: CASSPQRDKPNEKLFF
cdr3_nt: TGTGCCAGCAGCCCCCAGAGGGACAAACCTAATGAAAAACTGTTTTTT

v_call: TRBV29-1
d_call: TRBD1
j_call: TRBJ1-2
clone_size: few
cdr3_aa: CSVGQAAYGYTF
cdr3_nt: TGCAGCGTGGGACAGGCCGCCTATGGCTACACCTTC

v_call: TRBV7-3
d_call: -
j_call: TRBJ2-7
clone_size: -
cdr3_aa: CASSLASSGETHEQYF
cdr3_nt: TGTGCCAGCAGTCTTGCATCTTCCGGGGAAACCCACGAGCAGTACTTC

v_call: TRBV6-5
d_call: -
j_call: TRBJ1-1
clone_size: once
cdr3_aa: CASSYEDTMGTEAFF
cdr3_nt: TGTGCCAGCAGTTACGAAGACACAATGGGCACTGAAGCTTTCTTT

v_call: TRBV10-2
d_call: -
j_call: TRBJ2-5
clone_size: few
cdr3_aa: CASKGSRGKETQYF
cdr3_nt: TGCGCCAGCAAAGGGAGTAGGGGGAAAGAGACCCAGTACTTC

v_call: TRBV28
d_call: TRBD1
j_call: TRBJ1-2
clone_size: -
cdr3_aa: CASTDRDSGYTF
cdr3_nt: TGTGCCAGCACGGACAGGGACTCTGGCTACACCTTC

v_call: TRBV6-1
d_call: -
j_call: TRBJ1-1
clone_size: few
cdr3_aa: CASDTDTEAFF
cdr3_nt: TGTGCCAGCGACACCGACACTGAAGCTTTCTTT

v_call: TRBV4-1
d_call: -
j_call: TRBJ2-5
clone_size: once
cdr3_aa: CASSRIGETQYF
cdr3_nt: TGCGCCAGCAGCCGGATCGGGGAGACCCAGTACTTC

v_call: TRBV28
d_call: TRBD1
j_call: TRBJ2-5
clone_size: -
cdr3_aa: CASSLRGGSEKTQYF
cdr3_nt: TGTGCCAGCAGTTTGCGAGGGGGCTCCGAGAAGACCCAGTACTTC

v_call: TRBV7-2
d_call: TRBD1
j_call: TRBJ2-7
clone_size: once
cdr3_aa: CASSTIMTGKYEQYF
cdr3_nt: TGTGCCAGCAGCACGATCATGACAGGGAAGTACGAGCAGTACTTC

v_call: TRBV7-8
d_call: -
j_call: TRBJ2-1
clone_size: -
cdr3_aa: CASSLVQPSYNEQFF
cdr3_nt: TGTGCCAGCAGCTTAGTACAGCCCTCCTACAATGAGCAGTTCTTC

v_call: TRBV7-9
d_call: TRBD2
j_call: TRBJ2-1
clone_size: -
cdr3_aa: CASSSGLAGVNNEQFF
cdr3_nt: TGTGCCAGCAGTTCCGGACTAGCGGGAGTGAACAATGAGCAGTTCTTC

v_call: TRBV2
d_call: -
j_call: TRBJ2-6
clone_size: once
cdr3_aa: CASSEEGAGANVLTF
cdr3_nt: TGTGCCAGCAGCGAGGAGGGAGCTGGGGCCAACGTCCTGACTTTC

v_call: TRBV25-1
d_call: -
j_call: TRBJ2-1
clone_size: -
cdr3_aa: CASSEYGGAGGTTEQFF
cdr3_nt: TGTGCCAGCAGTGAATATGGGGGGGCAGGGGGCACAACTGAGCAGTTCTTC

v_call: TRBV5-1
d_call: TRBD1
j_call: TRBJ2-6
clone_size: -
cdr3_aa: CASSDTGVLLSGANVLTF
cdr3_nt: TGCGCCAGCAGCGATACAGGGGTTCTCTTGTCTGGGGCCAACGTCCTGACTTTC

v_call: TRBV28
d_call: TRBD2
j_call: TRBJ2-2
clone_size: -
cdr3_aa: CASRLPGGAGELFF
cdr3_nt: TGTGCCAGCAGGCTTCCGGGAGGGGCCGGGGAGCTGTTTTTT

v_call: TRBV28
d_call: TRBD2
j_call: TRBJ2-3
clone_size: -
cdr3_aa: CASSPMTRTSGRASDTQYF
cdr3_nt: TGTGCCAGCAGTCCAATGACCCGGACTAGCGGGAGGGCATCAGATACGCAGTATTTT

v_call: TRBV27
d_call: TRBD1
j_call: TRBJ2-5
clone_size: -
cdr3_aa: CASSFSETAGTGGLETQYF
cdr3_nt: TGTGCCAGCAGTTTTTCTGAAACAGCCGGGACAGGGGGATTAGAGACCCAGTACTTC

v_call: TRBV23-1
d_call: TRBD1
j_call: TRBJ1-2
clone_size: -
cdr3_aa: CASIARDRVYYGYTF
cdr3_nt: TGCGCCAGCATCGCAAGGGACAGGGTTTACTATGGCTACACCTTC

v_call: TRBV6-5
d_call: -
j_call: TRBJ2-6
clone_size: -
cdr3_aa: CASSYEGGANVLTF
cdr3_nt: TGTGCCAGCAGTTACGAGGGTGGGGCCAACGTCCTGACTTTC

v_call: TRBV5-4
d_call: -
j_call: TRBJ1-1
clone_size: -
cdr3_aa: CASSHLTSEAFF
cdr3_nt: TGTGCCAGCAGCCATCTGACTAGTGAAGCTTTCTTT

v_call: TRBV18
d_call: -
j_call: TRBJ1-2
clone_size: few
cdr3_aa: CASSPVDRSNYGYTF
cdr3_nt: TGTGCCAGCTCACCAGTCGACAGATCTAACTATGGCTACACCTTC

v_call: TRBV20-1
d_call: -
j_call: TRBJ2-4
clone_size: -
cdr3_aa: CSAPRENIQYF
cdr3_nt: TGCAGTGCTCCCCGCGAAAACATTCAGTACTTC

v_call: TRBV4-1
d_call: -
j_call: TRBJ2-3
clone_size: -
cdr3_aa: CASRGSFTDTQYF
cdr3_nt: TGCGCCAGCAGGGGCTCCTTCACAGATACGCAGTATTTT

v_call: TRBV7-8
d_call: TRBD1
j_call: TRBJ2-5
clone_size: -
cdr3_aa: CASSYRDRGLKETQYF
cdr3_nt: TGTGCCAGCAGCTACCGGGACAGGGGGTTAAAAGAGACCCAGTACTTC

v_call: TRBV5-1
d_call: -
j_call: TRBJ2-7
clone_size: -
cdr3_aa: CASSSSPYKSRNEQYF
cdr3_nt: TGCGCCAGCAGCTCAAGTCCGTACAAATCAAGAAACGAGCAGTACTTC

v_call: TRBV28
d_call: -
j_call: TRBJ2-5
clone_size: -
cdr3_aa: CASSVPRGPQETQYF
cdr3_nt: TGTGCCAGCAGTGTCCCAAGAGGCCCCCAAGAGACCCAGTACTTC

v_call: TRBV11-2
d_call: -
j_call: TRBJ2-7
clone_size: few
cdr3_aa: CASSLDRRSYEQYF
cdr3_nt: TGTGCCAGCAGCTTAGATCGGAGATCCTACGAGCAGTACTTC

v_call: TRBV6-5
d_call: -
j_call: TRBJ2-1
clone_size: -
cdr3_aa: CASPGTPPINEQFF
cdr3_nt: TGTGCCAGCCCCGGGACTCCACCCATCAATGAGCAGTTCTTC

v_call: TRBV9
d_call: -
j_call: TRBJ2-1
clone_size: -
cdr3_aa: CASSVDTNPTYNEQFF
cdr3_nt: TGTGCCAGCAGCGTAGACACTAACCCTACTTACAATGAGCAGTTCTTC

v_call: TRBV11-2
d_call: -
j_call: TRBJ2-1
clone_size: -
cdr3_aa: CASSGLLATVYNEQFF
cdr3_nt: TGTGCCAGCAGTGGCCTATTAGCGACCGTCTACAATGAGCAGTTCTTC

v_call: TRBV19
d_call: TRBD1
j_call: TRBJ2-7
clone_size: -
cdr3_aa: CASSGQGLSYEQYF
cdr3_nt: TGTGCCAGTAGCGGACAGGGGCTATCCTACGAGCAGTACTTC

v_call: TRBV18
d_call: TRBD2
j_call: TRBJ2-2
clone_size: -
cdr3_aa: CASSPNGAGATGELFF
cdr3_nt: TGTGCCAGCTCGCCTAACGGAGCGGGAGCCACCGGGGAGCTGTTTTTT

v_call: TRBV6-6
d_call: -
j_call: TRBJ1-2
clone_size: -
cdr3_aa: CASSPKIRFYGYTF
cdr3_nt: TGTGCCAGCAGTCCTAAGATCCGGTTCTATGGCTACACCTTC

v_call: TRBV28
d_call: -
j_call: TRBJ2-7
clone_size: -
cdr3_aa: CASSLIPGSGEQYF
cdr3_nt: TGTGCCAGCAGCCTCATTCCTGGGAGCGGCGAGCAGTACTTC

v_call: TRBV7-8
d_call: -
j_call: TRBJ2-3
clone_size: -
cdr3_aa: CASSTDRADTQYF
cdr3_nt: TGTGCCAGCAGCACCGACCGAGCGGATACGCAGTATTTT

v_call: TRBV9
d_call: TRBD1
j_call: TRBJ2-1
clone_size: -
cdr3_aa: CASGWGTGSNEQFF
cdr3_nt: TGTGCCAGCGGATGGGGGACAGGCTCCAATGAGCAGTTCTTC

v_call: TRBV28
d_call: -
j_call: TRBJ1-1
clone_size: -
cdr3_aa: CASSLGKPLGAFF
cdr3_nt: TGTGCCAGCAGTCTCGGGAAGCCGCTGGGTGCTTTCTTT

v_call: TRBV5-1
d_call: -
j_call: TRBJ2-1
clone_size: -
cdr3_aa: CASSLVRNEQFF
cdr3_nt: TGCGCCAGCAGCTTGGTTAGAAATGAGCAGTTCTTC

v_call: TRBV14
d_call: TRBD2
j_call: TRBJ2-1
clone_size: -
cdr3_aa: CASSRAQLAGNNEQFF
cdr3_nt: TGTGCCAGCAGCCGTGCCCAACTAGCGGGAAACAATGAGCAGTTCTTC

v_call: TRBV7-8
d_call: -
j_call: TRBJ2-7
clone_size: once
cdr3_aa: CASSSLYEQYF
cdr3_nt: TGTGCCAGCAGCTCCCTCTACGAGCAGTACTTC

v_call: TRBV7-9
d_call: -
j_call: TRBJ2-7
clone_size: -
cdr3_aa: CASSLRGTYEQYF
cdr3_nt: TGTGCCAGCAGCTTGAGAGGGACCTACGAGCAGTACTTC

v_call: TRBV5-6
d_call: TRBD1
j_call: TRBJ2-3
clone_size: -
cdr3_aa: CASSPLGTGAVDTQYF
cdr3_nt: TGTGCCAGCAGCCCGTTAGGGACAGGTGCAGTAGATACGCAGTATTTT

v_call: TRBV7-8
d_call: -
j_call: TRBJ2-2
clone_size: -
cdr3_aa: CASSFGRGRSTGELFF
cdr3_nt: TGTGCCAGCAGCTTCGGGAGGGGGCGGAGCACCGGGGAGCTGTTTTTT

v_call: TRBV6-1
d_call: -
j_call: TRBJ1-1
clone_size: -
cdr3_aa: CASAPRTGKITEAFF
cdr3_nt: TGTGCCAGCGCGCCCCGGACGGGGAAGATCACTGAAGCTTTCTTT

v_call: TRBV15
d_call: -
j_call: TRBJ1-2
clone_size: -
cdr3_aa: CATSRDLRGQMYGYTF
cdr3_nt: TGTGCCACCAGCAGAGATCTTAGGGGACAAATGTATGGCTACACCTTC